This TCR beta chain stems from a study of memory CD4+ T cells and cytomegalovirus serostatus. Single viable CD3+CD4+CD8-CD45RO+ cells were sorted as the memory CD4+ T cells. The germline V gene encodes CDR1 KGHSH and CDR2 LQKENI. The CDR3 consists of 14 residues. The V end was cut by 2 bases, the J end by 0 bases, with 6 bases between. Only in-frame clones appear in the TCRdb table, and some are missing; sequencing was by immunoSEQ multiplex PCR. This sample has 40,000 to 50,000 clones, with roughly 74% found just once. The receptor was isolated from an adult in good health and CMV-seropositive. This chain joins TRBV18 and TRBJ2-3, with D uncertain. The sequenced material came from memory CD4+ T cells from blood. The CDR3 protein is CASSPSRSTDTQYF. Written as DNA, the CDR3 is TGTGCCAGCTCACCATCTCGAAGCACAGATACGCAGTATTTT.